These T cell receptor beta chains were read from a single sample in a study of blood T cell repertoires in COVID-19. This table comes from immunoSEQ multiplex PCR, and its TCRdb copy is limited to in-frame clones, with some not included. The repertoire holds 330,000 or so clones, over 85% seen once, with around 3.9% in the top ten. The specimen was peripheral blood. The source of these receptors is a woman aged 60-75 years with COVID-19, enrolled during active disease. Both conserved end residues are part of each CDR3. Each record gives: CDR3 DNA, CDR3 protein, D gene, V gene, clone size, J gene. D genes are given only for firm matches. Clone size is stated in some rows and not others, as once, few, many or a class when expanded.

TGTGCCAGCAGCTTCGGGACTAGCGGTAGGTTCGAGCAGTACTTC | CASSFGTSGRFEQYF | TRBD2 | TRBV9 | once | TRBJ2-7
TGTGCCAGCAGCGTAGATATAGCGGGCAATGAGCAGTTCTTC | CASSVDIAGNEQFF | TRBD2 | TRBV9 | once | TRBJ2-1
TGTGCCATCAGTGAGATCGGGGATAGAGGAAACACCATATATTTT | CAISEIGDRGNTIYF | - | TRBV10-3 | - | TRBJ1-3
TGCGCCAGCAGCCCAATTCCGACGTCAGGGACAGATACGCAGTATTTT | CASSPIPTSGTDTQYF | - | TRBV23-1 | - | TRBJ2-3
TGTGCCAGCAGCGTAGGGGCGGGGACAGAGTATGGCTACACCTTC | CASSVGAGTEYGYTF | TRBD1 | TRBV9 | - | TRBJ1-2
TGTGCCAGCAGCTTTTCAGGGGGCGCCGATGGCTACACCTTC | CASSFSGGADGYTF | TRBD1 | TRBV7-8 | once | TRBJ1-2
TGTGCCAGCAGCTCCACTCCGGGACAGGCTTACTCTGGAAACACCATATATTTT | CASSSTPGQAYSGNTIYF | TRBD1 | TRBV7-9 | - | TRBJ1-3
TGTGCCAGCAGCTTGGGGACAAAAAGCAATCAGCCCCAGCATTTT | CASSLGTKSNQPQHF | - | TRBV7-2 | - | TRBJ1-5
TGTGCCAGCGCACAGGCAGCTAACTATGGCTACACCTTC | CASAQAANYGYTF | - | TRBV28 | - | TRBJ1-2
TGTGCCAGCAGCTTACTGACAGCGTCCACCGGGGAGCTGTTTTTT | CASSLLTASTGELFF | - | TRBV7-7 | - | TRBJ2-2
TGTGCCTGGAGTAAGGAGGGGGCGGGGAACTATGGCTACACCTTC | CAWSKEGAGNYGYTF | TRBD1 | TRBV30 | once | TRBJ1-2
TGTGCCAGCAGCTTCGGACAGAACCAAGAGACCCAGTACTTC | CASSFGQNQETQYF | - | TRBV7-3 | - | TRBJ2-5
TGTGCCAGCAGTGAACGGTGGACTTACACAGATACGCAGTATTTT | CASSERWTYTDTQYF | - | TRBV6-1 | - | TRBJ2-3
TGTGCCACCAGCGGAACCCTAGGCAGGGACTTGAACACTGAAGCTTTCTTT | CATSGTLGRDLNTEAFF | - | TRBV15 | - | TRBJ1-1
TGTGCCAGTACCTCCCCCCTTCCCCTCCACTTT | CASTSPLPLHF | - | TRBV19 | - | TRBJ1-6
TGTGCCAGCAGTATTCAGGGTGGACAGCCCCAGCATTTT | CASSIQGGQPQHF | - | TRBV5-4 | - | TRBJ1-5
TGCGCCAGCAGCCCCGAGGCCCGCCATACGCAGTATTTT | CASSPEARHTQYF | - | TRBV5-1 | once | TRBJ2-3
TGTGCCAGCAGTTTGTGGGACAGGGGTCCCTACGAGCAGTACTTC | CASSLWDRGPYEQYF | TRBD1 | TRBV27 | - | TRBJ2-7
TGTGCCAGCAGCCCGGGACTAGCGGCCCTAGGGGAGCAGTACTTC | CASSPGLAALGEQYF | TRBD2 | TRBV11-2 | - | TRBJ2-7
TGCGCCAGCAGCTCTAGCGGGGGGCTCCAAGAGACCCAGTACTTC | CASSSSGGLQETQYF | TRBD2 | TRBV5-1 | - | TRBJ2-5
TGTGCCAGCAGCTTAGGAGGCCCAGCGTACGGCTACACCTTC | CASSLGGPAYGYTF | - | TRBV7-8 | - | TRBJ1-2
TGTGCCAGCAGTGACGGACAGGGGGCAGATACGCAGTATTTT | CASSDGQGADTQYF | TRBD1 | TRBV6-4 | - | TRBJ2-3
TGTGCCAGCAGCTTACGACAGGGAGAAAAACTGTTTTTT | CASSLRQGEKLFF | TRBD1 | TRBV7-9 | - | TRBJ1-4
TGTGCCTGGAGTGATCCCGTTTGGACAGCGGCCTATGGCTACACCTTC | CAWSDPVWTAAYGYTF | - | TRBV30 | - | TRBJ1-2
TGTGCCAGCAGCTTTTATCGTGACACTGAAGCTTTCTTT | CASSFYRDTEAFF | - | TRBV7-3 | few | TRBJ1-1
TGTGCCAGCAGCTTAGGGGGCGGATCTGAAGCTTTCTTT | CASSLGGGSEAFF | - | TRBV7-9 | - | TRBJ1-1
TGTGCCACCAGCCCGCGGGGAGGGGGATATAATTCACCCCTCCACTTT | CATSPRGGGYNSPLHF | - | TRBV15 | - | TRBJ1-6
TGTGCCAGCAGTGGACGGGGACTAGCGAATCACGAGCAGTACTTC | CASSGRGLANHEQYF | TRBD2 | TRBV2 | - | TRBJ2-7
TGTGCCAGCAAGGGGACAGACTATGGCTACACCTTC | CASKGTDYGYTF | TRBD1 | TRBV2 | - | TRBJ1-2
TGTGCCAGTAGTACCTCTGGGGCTCTGAACACTGAAGCTTTCTTT | CASSTSGALNTEAFF | - | TRBV19 | few | TRBJ1-1
TGTGCCAGCAGTTTATTGGGACAGGGGGGGGTGAACACTGAAGCTTTCTTT | CASSLLGQGGVNTEAFF | TRBD1 | TRBV28 | once | TRBJ1-1
TGTGCCAGCAGTAGCGGACTAGCGATCGGAGAGACCCAGTACTTC | CASSSGLAIGETQYF | TRBD2 | TRBV28 | few | TRBJ2-5
TGTGCCAGCAGCCAAACAGGGGTCTATGGCTACACCTTC | CASSQTGVYGYTF | TRBD1 | TRBV3-1/TRBV3-2 | - | TRBJ1-2
TGTGCCAGCAGCACCCGGGACTACATACATGAGCAGTTCTTC | CASSTRDYIHEQFF | TRBD2 | TRBV5-4 | - | TRBJ2-1
TGTGCCAGCATGGGCGGGGGGGCCCCCCACGAGCAGTACTTC | CASMGGGAPHEQYF | TRBD2 | TRBV6-5 | once | TRBJ2-7
TGTGCCAGCAGTTTGGAGGGGACGTACTATGGCTACACCTTC | CASSLEGTYYGYTF | - | TRBV27 | - | TRBJ1-2
TGTGCCAGCAGCCTATATAACACTGAAGCTTTCTTT | CASSLYNTEAFF | - | TRBV7-3 | - | TRBJ1-1